The 9 T cell receptor beta chains given below trace back to one sample, sequenced in a study of regulatory T cells (dated 2018 in TCRdb). The investigation overall reported the following: Enrichment for hydrophobic residues at CDR3 positions 6 and 7 was found in conventional CD4+ T cells from CD3G-deficient patients, suggesting more self-reactive specificities.

Their specific antigens are unknown. Library preparation was by the immunoSEQ multiplex PCR assay. The multiplex PCR relied on 52 forward TRBV primers and 13 reverse TRBJ primers, and amplification bias was corrected through assay-based and computational methods. What TCRdb holds here is the immuneACCESS table cut down to in-frame rearrangements. Part of the clones is not present; checked against another copy, under half of the missing clones reflect an unresolved V gene, and the others are unexplained. The sample contains 20,000 to 25,000 clones, roughly 90% of them found a single time. The ten most abundant clones make up 1.3% of the sample. The specimen sequenced was conventional CD4+ T cells sorted from blood. The receptors shown here come from a child aged 5 to 17 with CD3G deficiency.

This chain uses TRBV7-8 with TRBJ2-7; 11 bases match TRBD2. The CDR3 contains 16 residues. V gave up 4 bases and J gave up 4 bases; unmatched junction bases: 9. Germline V gene lookup returns CDR1 SGHVS and CDR2 FQNEAQ. The CDR3 nucleotides are TGTGCCAGCAGCTCGGCGGGACTAGCGGAAAAATACGAGCAGTACTTC. Translation: CASSSAGLAEKYEQYF. Drawing the rest from reference TRBV7-8 and TRBJ2-7, the complete variable domain is GAGVSQSPRYKVAKRGQDVALRCDPISGHVSLFWYQQALGQGPEFLTYFQNEAQLDKSGLPSDRFFAERPEGSVSTLKIQRTQQEDSAVYLCASSSAGLAEKYEQYFGPGTRLTVT.

V and J are TRBV7-3 and TRBJ2-7; 10 bases are shared with TRBD1. Trimming at V came to 5 bases and at J to 4 bases, leaving 14 bases not matched to a gene. CDR1 and CDR2 (germline): SGHTA, FQGTGA. The CDR3 spans 17 residues. CDR3 sequence: CASSGLTRTGGFYEQYF. DNA for the CDR3: TGTGCCAGCAGCGGGTTAACCCGGACAGGGGGTTTTTACGAGCAGTACTTC.

The chain joins TRBV6-6 to TRBJ2-3; D not certain. The length of the CDR3 is 13 residues. Trimming left V 6 bases short and J 7 bases short, with 14 bases between. Germline CDR1 MNHNY, CDR2 SVGAGI (reference sequence). CDR3 amino acids: CASSLGLSNTQYF. The CDR3 DNA is TGTGCCAGCAGCTTGGGCCTATCGAATACGCAGTATTTT.

V and J are TRBV7-9 and TRBJ2-3, with 7 bases matching TRBD2. V trimming: 1 base; J trimming: 5 bases; junction bases outside the gene matches: 3. The CDR3 is 14 residues long. Germline V CDR1 and CDR2: SEHNR, FQNEAQ (reference sequence). The CDR3 region has the DNA TGTGCCAGCAGCTTAGGAGTAGCGGGAGATACGCAGTATTTT. It translates to CASSLGVAGDTQYF.

The gene calls are TRBV7-9 and TRBJ2-7; D is tentatively TRBD1 or TRBD2 (5 bases each). The CDR3 runs 13 residues. Germline CDR1 SEHNR, CDR2 FQNEAQ (reference sequence). Trimming removed 1 base from V and 3 bases from J, with 7 bases in between. CDR3 nucleotides: TGTGCCAGCAGCTTAGGGGACCTCTACGAGCAGTACTTC. The encoded protein is CASSLGDLYEQYF.

The V call is TRBV28, the J call TRBJ2-5; 10 bases agree with TRBD2. The CDR3 length is 13 residues. V lost 4 bases to trimming and J lost 5 bases; unmatched junction nucleotides: 1. Germline V CDR1 and CDR2: MDHEN, SYDVKM. CDR3 nucleotides: TGTGCCAGCAGTTCGACTAGCGGGGAGACCCAGTACTTC. Translation gives CASSSTSGETQYF.

This rearrangement joins TRBV2 to TRBJ2-1, with D maybe TRBD2 (6 bases). The V end lost 1 base, the J end lost 6 bases, and 10 bases lay between the germline ends. The CDR3 has 14 residues. From germline, CDR1 is SNHLY and CDR2 FYNNEI. This CDR3 reads CASSEDASVNEQFF. The CDR3 DNA reads TGTGCCAGCAGTGAAGACGCTAGCGTCAATGAGCAGTTCTTC. The whole variable domain, filled in from reference TRBV2 and TRBJ2-1, reads EPEVTQTPSHQVTQMGQEVILRCVPISNHLYFYWYRQILGQKVEFLVSFYNNEISEKSEIFDDQFSVERPDGSNFTLKIRSTKLEDSAMYFCASSEDASVNEQFFGPGTRLTVL.

The rearrangement uses TRBV6-6 and TRBJ2-2; TRBD1 might be the D (6 bases). This CDR3 is built from 14 residues. The V and J ends lost 11 bases and 4 bases respectively, with 17 bases between them. Per germline, CDR1 MNHNY and CDR2 SVGAGI (reference sequence). The DNA for the CDR3 is TGTGCCGGAAGGGGGAGAGTGGGCACCGGGGAGCTGTTTTTT. Its protein product is CAGRGRVGTGELFF.

This clone was observed a handful of times. J is TRBJ2-7 and V is TRBV6-1, with D perhaps matching TRBD1 (6 bases). Between the trimmed V and J ends, which lost 0 bases and 6 bases, there was a span of 6 bases. Looked up from germline, CDR1 is MNHNS and CDR2 is SASEGT. The CDR3 sequence is 12 residues long. The CDR3 loop is CASSEAGAEQYF. The CDR3 nucleotides are TGTGCCAGCAGTGAAGCGGGGGCCGAGCAGTACTTC.